One sample yielded the 10 T cell receptor beta chains listed below, sequenced in a study of T cell responses to AZD1222 COVID-19 vaccine (dated by TCRdb to about 2021). The sample's time point label is to be understood as: about 28 days (+/-7) after the second vaccine dose. Library method: the immunoSEQ multiplex PCR assay. The table was pulled from immuneACCESS by TCRdb, which kept in-frame rearrangements only. Such tables lose some clones; where checked, under half of the loss comes from unresolved V genes, and the rest has no known cause. The sample contains roughly 170,000 clones, around 94% of them found a single time. The ten largest clones capture 1.5% to 2% of the sample. Source: peripheral blood, taken 28 days after the second AZD1222 dose. These receptor sequences come from an adult who received the AZD1222 COVID-19 vaccine.

The V gene is TRBV20-1, the J gene TRBJ2-3; D remains unclear. V gave up 8 bases and J gave up 7 bases, with 10 bases separating them. Germline CDR1 and CDR2: DFQATT and SNEGSKA (reference sequence). The CDR3 is 10 amino acids. Here the CDR3 DNA reads TGCAGTCCCAGACTGAATACGCAGTATTTT. Translating it yields CSPRLNTQYF.

The sample holds one count of this clone. The chain recombines TRBV2 with TRBJ1-1; D call uncertain. In germline, CDR1 is SNHLY, CDR2 FYNNEI. Deletions cut 6 bases from V and 0 bases from J, with 11 bases between. The CDR3 runs to 14 residues. The CDR3 is CASRGRRLNTEAFF. CDR3 nucleotides: TGTGCCAGCAGAGGGAGGCGGTTGAACACTGAAGCTTTCTTT.

With respect to this clone: One end of the junction does not line up with germline, which may come from a read error. J is TRBJ1-5 and V is TRBV19, with D unresolved. CDR1 LNHDA and CDR2 SQIVND come from the germline V gene (reference sequence). The CDR3 runs to 15 residues. CDR3 sequence reads: CASSPSQRRNQLQHF. The CDR3 DNA reads as TGTGCCAGTAGCCCGTCGCAGAGGCGCAATCAGCTCCAGCATTTT.

The gene calls are TRBV14 and TRBJ2-7, with D perhaps matching TRBD1 (6 bases). CDR1 is SGHDN and CDR2 is FVKESK in the germline V gene. Trimming shortened V by 1 base and J by 6 bases, and 13 bases separated the two germline ends. The CDR3 has 14 residues. CDR3 sequence reads: CASSQGYSRGEQYF. In nucleotides, the CDR3 is TGTGCCAGCAGCCAAGGTTACTCCAGGGGCGAGCAGTACTTC.

The chain employs TRBV4-2 and TRBJ2-1, with 13 bases that match TRBD2. Germline CDR1 reads LGHNA; CDR2 reads YNFKEQ. The junction had 6 bases not matched to a gene; V was cut back by 3 bases and J by 4 bases. The CDR3 totals 17 residues. For the CDR3, the DNA is TGTGCCAGCAGCCACACTCCGGGACTAGCGGGATACAATGAGCAGTTCTTC. This translates into CASSHTPGLAGYNEQFF.

For the CDR3, the DNA is TGTGCCAGCAGCCCCCGGACTAGCGGGGGGACTAGCACAGATACGCAGTATTTT. Protein sequence: CASSPRTSGGTSTDTQYF. This chain connects TRBV7-2 to TRBJ2-3; 14 positions match TRBD2. Germline-derived CDR1 and CDR2 are SGHTA and FQGNSA. The CDR3 has 18 amino acids. V lost 5 bases and J lost 0; bases outside the gene matches: 7.

V usage is TRBV5-6 and J usage is TRBJ1-2; 7 bases are shared with TRBD1. This CDR3 is built from 15 residues. From germline, CDR1 is SGHDT and CDR2 YYEEEE. V gave up 6 bases and J gave up 5 bases; unmatched junction bases: 13. DNA for the CDR3: TGTGCCAGCACCGCTTCCATACAGGGGCGGTATGGCTACACCTTC. The encoded protein is CASTASIQGRYGYTF.

The CDR3 nucleotides read TGCGCCAGCAGTGAGATGTTAGGGGGGTGGCTCGGCTACACCTTC. It encodes CASSEMLGGWLGYTF. The V gene is TRBV10-2, the J gene TRBJ1-2; D is perhaps TRBD1 (6 bases). The germline gives CDR1 WSHSY, CDR2 SAAADI. The CDR3 covers 15 residues. V lost 2 bases, J lost 8 bases, and 18 bases lay in between.

This chain links TRBV2 with TRBJ2-3; 12 positions match TRBD2. V was clipped by 6 bases and J by 7 bases; unmatched bases: 8. The CDR3 sequence is 15 residues long. The germline V gene has CDR1 SNHLY and CDR2 FYNNEI. The CDR3 DNA reads as TGTGCCAGCAGCACGACTAGCGGGAGCTCGAATACGCAGTATTTT. It codes for CASSTTSGSSNTQYF.

This sequence joins TRBV5-1 and TRBJ2-3; 11 bases line up with TRBD2. The CDR3 is 16 residues long. Germline V gene lookup returns CDR1 SGHRS and CDR2 YFSETQ. Losses at the gene ends were 1 base for V and 3 bases for J; bases not matched to a gene: 4. As DNA, the CDR3 is TGCGCCAGCAGCTTGAGGTCTAGCGGGGGGACAGATACGCAGTATTTT. The encoded protein is CASSLRSSGGTDTQYF.